This T cell receptor (beta chain) stems from a study of identical twins. Study-level points and caveats: Interpretation of the results relied on cross-sectional statistical analysis and not on following the same donors.

TCRdb reanalysed the 5' RACE reads using MiXCR and keeps one entry per CDR3 protein. Of 450,000 to 650,000 distinct CDR3 sequences listed, approximately 16% were seen once; the top ten hold 0.44%. In the case of this clonotype: What it recognizes is unknown.

The germline CDR1 and CDR2 sequences are SGHTA and FQGTGA. V lost 5 bases and J lost 3, with 12 bases in between. This CDR3 has 14 amino acids. This sample also belongs to another study, concerning yellow fever vaccine responses in identical twins.

The rearrangement uses TRBV7-3 and TRBJ2-3, with D possibly matching TRBD1 (5 bases). This clonotype was sampled from a woman aged 18-29 years in good health. The sequencing input was CD4+ T cells sorted from blood. The CDR3 spells CASSPTVTTDTQYF. The CDR3 coding sequence is TGTGCCAGCAGCCCGACAGTTACAACAGATACGCAGTATTTT. Combining the CDR3 with reference TRBV7-3 and TRBJ2-3 gives the whole variable domain GAGVSQTPSNKVTEKGKYVELRCDPISGHTALYWYRQSLGQGPEFLIYFQGTGAADDSGLPNDRFFAVRPEGSVSTLKIQRTERGDSAVYLCASSPTVTTDTQYFGPGTRLTVL.